The T cell receptor beta chain described here comes from a study of Graves' ophthalmopathy and Graves' hyperthyroidism. As the template, RNA transcripts were used to amplify TCR beta CDR3 regions. HTBI-primed first-round RT-PCR preceded second-round multiplex PCR. TCRdb reprocessed the multiplex PCR reads with MiXCR, giving one entry per CDR3 protein. The sample comprises roughly 700,000 distinct CDR3 sequences, roughly 40% of which are singletons, and about 40% rests with the top ten. Study-wide results and limits: The model's prediction of ophthalmopathy progression had approximately 67% sensitivity and approximately 77% specificity.

For this clonotype: The antigen remains undetermined.

This sequence originates from an adult man with Graves' ophthalmopathy. The sequenced sample was peripheral blood.

The CDR3 nucleotides read TGTGCCAGCAGCTTAGAGGGGGGACTGAAATCCTCCTATAATTCACCCCTCCACTTT. The encoded protein is CASSLEGGLKSSYNSPLHF. The chain combines TRBV11-2 with TRBJ1-6, with D possibly TRBD1 on 5 matching bases. CDR1 is SGHAT, CDR2 FQNNGV, per germline. The V gene lost 0 bases and the J gene lost 0 bases, with 15 bases spanning the gap. The CDR3 consists of 19 residues.